This T cell receptor (beta chain) was sequenced in a study of long-term antiretroviral therapy in people with HIV. General observations from the study: Patients on ART gained diversity, which nonetheless stayed below transplant donor controls. Blood in the study was drawn between the mid-2000s and the late 2010s, possibly under older ART regimens, which may be less effective than current ones. Clones with expansion before ART led the repertoire at all time points.

V trimming: 3 bases; J trimming: 0 bases; junction bases outside the gene matches: 8. Germline CDR1 is MGHRA and CDR2 is YSYEKL. CDR3 size: 17 residues. Per individual, the PBMC samples numbered at least one pre-ART and at least two post-ART. Note on this clone: What it recognizes is unknown.

Sequencing relied on immunoSEQ assay v3.0, run at survey level. Assay used: immunoSEQ multiplex PCR; TCRdb lists only in-frame clones, some missing. In the table there are over 20,000 clones, just under 85% of which are singletons. This receptor was obtained from a man aged 18 to 35 with HIV. The chain recombines TRBV4-1 with TRBJ1-3, with 7 bases fitting TRBD1. This specimen consisted of unsorted PBMCs, obtained 0.5 years after starting antiretroviral therapy. The CDR3 reads CASSHLGQVNSGNTIYF. CDR3 DNA: TGCGCCAGCAGCCACCTTGGACAGGTTAACTCTGGAAACACCATATATTTT.